This T cell receptor beta chain was captured in a study of blood T cell repertoires in COVID-19 (dated by TCRdb to between 2020 and 2021). A note on the overall study: Samples covering the acute and convalescent phases of COVID-19 were provided by collaborators in the United States, Italy and Spain. The prospective study material was composed of cDNA or gDNA derived from T cells, B-cell-depleted T cells, or PBMCs. The dataset comprised deeply sampled blood TCRbeta repertoires from subjects exposed to, actively infected with, or recovered from COVID-19. The repertoires were released in a freely available public database meant as a resource for research on the immune response to SARS-CoV-2. The samples were drawn from the first 160 participants of the ongoing ImmuneRACE study and from over 950 subjects provided by 6 global collaborators. Nearly every sample came with metadata listing a de-identified subject ID, COVID-19 status, age in years and sex. Where available, HLA class I and class II types were taken from metadata supplied by the sample provider and were not determined by assay-based typing. The research as a whole found: The amount of clinical and demographic metadata varied by source and participant and was provided uncurated.

TCRbeta CDR3 regions were amplified from genomic DNA using the immunoSEQ Assay, a bias-controlled multiplex PCR. Per the original workflow: Nucleated cell counts per sample were estimated from amplification of reference gene primers within the assay. Sequence reads were collapsed and filtered to measure the absolute abundance of every unique TCRbeta CDR3 rearrangement. For each sample, productive Simpson clonality was calculated by taking the square root of Simpson's diversity index across productive rearrangements. The immuneACCESS repertoire file appears here via TCRdb, limited to in-frame rearrangements. These files lack a portion of the clones; in checked studies, under half of the deficit traces to unresolved V genes, and the cause of the others is not known. V and J calls and clone size are as listed in that table; D and trimming were resolved from the DNA. The sample table records 250,000 or so clones; 82% of these occur just once. Approximately 4.5% of the sample rests with the top ten.

V is pared back by 0 bases and J by 0 bases, with 22 bases lying between the germline termini. The CDR3 sequence holds 19 residues, the cysteine and phenylalanine included. Just the 57-base CDR3 DNA is kept, in frame starting at base 1. From the germline V gene, CDR1 is SGDLS and CDR2 is YYNGEE. Of note for this clone: Its antigen target is currently unknown. No base-level quality is on record; no much larger clone is a single base apart.

Each collaborating institution followed its own protocols to collect whole blood in K2EDTA tubes. For TCRbeta analysis, collaborator samples were shipped as frozen whole blood, as isolated PBMCs, or as DNA extracted from either sample type. The TCR comes from a woman between 65 and 79 years old with acute or convalescent COVID-19. The chain is encoded by TRBV9 joined to TRBJ2-7, and TRBD1 may be the D gene, going by 6 matching bases. The sample was peripheral blood. The CDR3 protein sequence reads: CASSVESTPIGGSSYEQYF. At the DNA level, the sequence is TGTGCCAGCAGCGTAGAGTCCACCCCAATAGGGGGTTCCTCCTACGAGCAGTACTTC.